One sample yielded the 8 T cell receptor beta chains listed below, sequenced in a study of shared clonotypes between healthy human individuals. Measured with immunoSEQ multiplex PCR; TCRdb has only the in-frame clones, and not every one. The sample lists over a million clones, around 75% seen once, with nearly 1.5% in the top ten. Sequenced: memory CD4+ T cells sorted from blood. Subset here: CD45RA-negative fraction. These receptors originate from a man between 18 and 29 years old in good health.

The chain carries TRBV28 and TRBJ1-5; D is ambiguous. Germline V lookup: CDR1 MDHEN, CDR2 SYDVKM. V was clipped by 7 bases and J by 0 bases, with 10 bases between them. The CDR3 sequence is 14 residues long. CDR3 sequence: CASKLELSNQPQHF. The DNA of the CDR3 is TGTGCCAGCAAACTCGAACTTAGCAATCAGCCCCAGCATTTT.

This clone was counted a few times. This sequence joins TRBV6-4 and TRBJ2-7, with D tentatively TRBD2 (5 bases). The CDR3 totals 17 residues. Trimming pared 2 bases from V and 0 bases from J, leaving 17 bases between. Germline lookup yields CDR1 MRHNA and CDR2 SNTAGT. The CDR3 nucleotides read TGTGCCAGCAGTGACCATACCACAGACTACTACTCCTACGAGCAGTACTTC. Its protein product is CASSDHTTDYYSYEQYF.

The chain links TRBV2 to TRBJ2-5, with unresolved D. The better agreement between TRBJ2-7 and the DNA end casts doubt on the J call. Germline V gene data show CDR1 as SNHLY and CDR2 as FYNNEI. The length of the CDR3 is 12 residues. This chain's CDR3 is CASSVRLYEQYF. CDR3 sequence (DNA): TGTGCCAGCAGTGTCCGCCTCTACGAGCAGTACTTC.

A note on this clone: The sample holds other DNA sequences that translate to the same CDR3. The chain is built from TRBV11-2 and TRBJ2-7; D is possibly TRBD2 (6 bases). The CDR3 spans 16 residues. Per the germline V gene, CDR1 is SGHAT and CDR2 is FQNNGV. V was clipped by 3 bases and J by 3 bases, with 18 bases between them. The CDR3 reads CASSFPKGTPNYEQYF. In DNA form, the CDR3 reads TGTGCCAGCAGCTTCCCCAAAGGGACTCCAAACTACGAGCAGTACTTC.

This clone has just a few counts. In DNA form, the CDR3 reads TGTGCCAGCAGCCGCTTGACTAGCGGGGGGGATTTCAGCACAGATACGCAGTATTTT. The encoded protein is CASSRLTSGGDFSTDTQYF. This chain connects TRBV7-9 to TRBJ2-3, with 14 bases that match TRBD2. The germline V gene encodes CDR1 SEHNR and CDR2 FQNEAQ (reference sequence). The CDR3 length is 19 residues. V shed 5 bases, J shed 0 bases, and the junction held 10 bases outside the gene matches. Full variable domain (outside the CDR3, taken from reference TRBV7-9 and TRBJ2-3): DTGVSQNPRHKITKRGQNVTFRCDPISEHNRLYWYRQTLGQGPEFLTYFQNEAQLEKSRLLSDRFSAERPKGSFSTLEIQRTEQGDSAMYLCASSRLTSGGDFSTDTQYFGPGTRLTVL.

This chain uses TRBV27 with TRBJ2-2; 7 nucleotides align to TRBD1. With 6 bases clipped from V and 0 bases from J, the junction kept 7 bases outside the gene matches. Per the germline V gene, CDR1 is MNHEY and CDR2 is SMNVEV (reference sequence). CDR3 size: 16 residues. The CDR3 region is CASRPGQRPNTGELFF. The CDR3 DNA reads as TGTGCCAGCAGACCGGGACAGCGTCCGAACACCGGGGAGCTGTTTTTT.

The CDR3 DNA sequence: TGTGCCAGCAGCTTGGTTTTGGACAGCTACTCCTCGGGGGCCAACGTCCTGACTTTC. Its protein is CASSLVLDSYSSGANVLTF. The V gene is TRBV5-8, the J gene TRBJ2-6; the D gene is possibly TRBD1 (6 bases). V was pared by 0 bases and J by 4 bases, with 20 bases between. Germline loops: CDR1 SGHTS, CDR2 YDEGEE. This CDR3 spans 19 amino acids.

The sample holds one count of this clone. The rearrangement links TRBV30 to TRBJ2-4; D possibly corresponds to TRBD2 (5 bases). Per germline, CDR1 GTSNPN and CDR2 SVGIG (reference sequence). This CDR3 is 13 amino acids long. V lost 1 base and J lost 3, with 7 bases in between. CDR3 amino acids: CAWSALVKNIQYF. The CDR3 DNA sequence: TGTGCCTGGAGTGCACTAGTCAAAAACATTCAGTACTTC.